One and the same sample provided the 21 T cell receptor beta chains below, sequenced in a study of naive CD8 T cells in extremely preterm neonates. The method was immunoSEQ multiplex PCR; TCRdb's version includes in-frame clones alone and lacks a portion of them. Of fewer than 9,000 clones in the sample, more than 95% are singletons; the top ten hold around 0.33%. Sequenced sample: naive CD8+ T cells from blood. The receptor set was obtained from a human donor in good health.

This chain connects TRBV28 to TRBJ1-5; possibly TRBD1 for D (6 bases). Germline V CDR1 and CDR2: MDHEN, SYDVKM. The germline V and J ends were trimmed by 3 bases and 7 bases, with 13 bases remaining between them. The CDR3 runs 14 residues. The CDR3 DNA reads TGTGCCAGCAGTTTGCTAGGGGGTGCCCAGCCCCAGCATTTT. Translated: CASSLLGGAQPQHF.

V and J are TRBV5-1 and TRBJ2-3; TRBD2 matches at 10 bases. The trim removed 0 bases at V and 5 bases at J, leaving 6 bases unmatched. The CDR3 extends over 16 amino acids. Germline CDR1 reads SGHRS; CDR2 reads YFSETQ. The CDR3 spells CASSLVLAGTRDTQYF. The DNA of the CDR3 is TGCGCCAGCAGCTTGGTACTAGCGGGGACGAGAGATACGCAGTATTTT.

For this clone: Different DNA sequences within this sample yield the same CDR3. This chain uses TRBV2 with TRBJ1-6; 8 bases map to TRBD1. V was clipped by 3 bases and J by 5 bases; unmatched bases: 6. This CDR3 is built from 16 residues. CDR1 and CDR2 (germline): SNHLY, FYNNEI. CDR3 sequence (DNA): TGTGCCAGCAGTGATTGGACAGGGATGGATAATTCACCCCTCCACTTT. Protein sequence: CASSDWTGMDNSPLHF.

This chain connects TRBV27 to TRBJ1-2, with no clear D. CDR1 is MNHEY, CDR2 SMNVEV, per germline (reference sequence). This CDR3 is 12 amino acids long. V shed 4 bases and J shed 8 bases, with 11 bases lying between them. The CDR3 nucleotides read TGTGCCAGCAGTTCGGACTGGCGGGGCTACACCTTC. The encoded protein is CASSSDWRGYTF.

V gene TRBV5-3 combines with J gene TRBJ1-5; D remains unclear. TRBV5-3 is flagged as an ORF with uncertain function. V lost 1 base and J lost 8, with 10 bases in between. CDR3 length: 13 amino acids. CDR3 sequence reads: CARSLSGAEPQHF. The DNA of the CDR3 is TGTGCCAGAAGCTTGTCCGGAGCGGAGCCCCAGCATTTT.

This clone was detected once. V is TRBV9 and J is TRBJ2-1; 14 bases agree with TRBD2. In germline, CDR1 is SGDLS, CDR2 YYNGEE. Trimming at V came to 4 bases and at J to 8 bases, leaving 8 bases not matched to a gene. The CDR3 contains 16 residues. This CDR3 is CASSSGTSGGGDEQFF. In nucleotides, the CDR3 is TGTGCCAGCAGCTCCGGGACTAGCGGGGGCGGAGATGAGCAGTTCTTC.

The chain carries TRBV23-1 and TRBJ2-7, with a weak D call TRBD1 (5 bases). TRBV23-1 is an open reading frame whose function is uncertain. The germline V and J ends were trimmed by 2 bases and 0 bases, with 11 bases remaining between them. The CDR3 extends over 15 amino acids. The CDR3 nucleotides read TGCGCCAGCAGTCAAATGACAGCGATCTCCTACGAGCAGTACTTC. Encoded protein: CASSQMTAISYEQYF.

This clone was seen once. The chain has TRBV6-5 and TRBJ2-1, with 8 nucleotides matching TRBD2. The J segment lost 3 bases and the V segment lost 2 bases, leaving 3 bases of the junction unmatched. CDR1 is MNHEY, CDR2 SVGAGI, per germline. The CDR3 is made up of 15 amino acids. The CDR3 here is CASSYERGSYNEQFF. The CDR3 DNA sequence: TGTGCCAGCAGTTACGAGCGGGGGAGCTACAATGAGCAGTTCTTC.

The chain uses TRBV4-2 and TRBJ2-6; TRBD1 might be the D (7 bases). This CDR3 is built from 17 residues. Germline V lookup: CDR1 LGHNA, CDR2 YNFKEQ. V shed 0 bases and J shed 13 bases, with 22 bases lying between them. The CDR3 DNA reads as TGTGCCAGCAGCCAAGAGGGAACAGGGGCCCCTCGGGGGGTCCTGACTTTC. Encoded protein: CASSQEGTGAPRGVLTF.

The rearrangement joins TRBV4-2 to TRBJ2-1, with TRBD2 as a possible D gene (5 bases). Trimming took 4 bases from V and 9 from J, leaving 13 bases between them. This CDR3 is built from 13 residues. CDR1 and CDR2 from the germline V gene are LGHNA and YNFKEQ. The CDR3 reads CASSRSQGSEQFF. For the CDR3, the DNA is TGTGCCAGCAGCCGCTCTCAAGGGAGTGAGCAGTTCTTC.

The V call is TRBV14, the J call TRBJ2-7; perhaps TRBD2 as D (6 bases). Between the trimmed V and J ends, which lost 0 bases and 9 bases, there was a span of 12 bases. The CDR3 contains 13 residues. Germline loops: CDR1 SGHDN, CDR2 FVKESK. As DNA, the CDR3 is TGTGCCAGCAGCCAAGATAGGAGGGTCGGGCAGTACTTC. The encoded protein is CASSQDRRVGQYF.

This chain uses TRBV9 with TRBJ1-2; D perhaps matches TRBD1 (6 bases). V lost 0 bases to trimming and J lost 6 bases, with 18 bases between them. The germline CDR1 and CDR2 sequences are SGDLS and YYNGEE. There are 16 residues in the CDR3. The CDR3 DNA reads TGTGCCAGCAGCGTAGACGTCACGGTGGGGGCGCATGGCTACACCTTC. The encoded protein is CASSVDVTVGAHGYTF.

CDR3 sequence reads: CASSVSGHNEQFF. CDR3 nucleotide sequence: TGTGCCAGCAGCGTAAGCGGACACAATGAGCAGTTCTTC. The chain uses TRBV9 and TRBJ2-1; TRBD2 might be the D (5 bases). The CDR3 loop spans 13 amino acids. CDR1 and CDR2 (germline): SGDLS, YYNGEE. V lost 1 base and J lost 5, with 7 bases in between.

In the case of this clone: An end of the junction differs from the germline gene, which may be a read error. The sample contains more than one DNA sequence encoding this CDR3. This sequence joins TRBV15 and TRBJ2-3, with D hard to call. Looked up from germline, CDR1 is LNHNV and CDR2 is YYDKDF (reference sequence). This CDR3 has 16 residues. DNA for the CDR3: TGTGCCACCAGTAGAGATGACACCACCAGCACAGATACGCAGTATTTT. Protein: CATSRDDTTSTDTQYF.

V gene TRBV9 combines with J gene TRBJ2-1; D possibly corresponds to TRBD2 (7 bases). Germline V gene data show CDR1 as SGDLS and CDR2 as YYNGEE. V was shortened by 4 bases and J by 1 base, with 15 bases between the two germline ends. This CDR3 is 16 amino acids long. The chain's CDR3 is CASSPKGGVSYNEQFF. The CDR3 nucleotides read TGTGCCAGCAGCCCAAAGGGGGGGGTGTCCTACAATGAGCAGTTCTTC. Based on the CDR3 plus reference TRBV9 and TRBJ2-1, the full variable domain is DSGVTQTPKHLITATGQRVTLRCSPRSGDLSVYWYQQSLDQGLQFLIQYYNGEERAKGNILERFSAQQFPDLHSELNLSSLELGDSALYFCASSPKGGVSYNEQFFGPGTRLTVL.

This sequence joins TRBV5-1 and TRBJ2-1, with 10 bases lining up with TRBD2. CDR3 length equals 14 residues. The germline gives CDR1 SGHRS, CDR2 YFSETQ. The ends lost 2 bases at V and 9 bases at J; junction bases unmatched: 5. Here the CDR3 reads CASSLAGGPSEQFF. The CDR3 nucleotides are TGCGCCAGCAGCTTAGCGGGGGGGCCGAGTGAGCAGTTCTTC.

V and J are TRBV6-5 and TRBJ1-2; D ambiguous. The CDR3 runs to 14 residues. Germline CDR1 reads MNHEY; CDR2 reads SVGAGI. V lost 0 bases to trimming and J lost 3 bases, with 8 bases between them. This CDR3 reads CASSYSLAHYGYTF. CDR3 nucleotide sequence: TGTGCCAGCAGTTACTCGTTGGCACACTATGGCTACACCTTC.

J is TRBJ1-3 and V is TRBV14, with D unclear. The CDR3 consists of 14 residues. Per germline, CDR1 SGHDN and CDR2 FVKESK. Trimming cost V 2 bases and J 10 bases, with 15 bases left between them. The CDR3 loop reads CASSQYFSPETIYF. CDR3 bases: TGTGCCAGCAGCCAATACTTTTCCCCTGAGACCATATATTTT.

The rearrangement uses TRBV5-1 and TRBJ2-1, with 9 bases aligning to TRBD1. Germline V lookup: CDR1 SGHRS, CDR2 YFSETQ. V trimming: 5 bases; J trimming: 9 bases; junction bases outside the gene matches: 6. This CDR3 has 13 amino acids. CDR3: CASSGTGSGEQFF. The CDR3 region has the DNA TGCGCCAGCAGTGGGACAGGGTCGGGTGAGCAGTTCTTC.

This rearrangement joins TRBV19 to TRBJ1-1; D might be TRBD1 (5 bases). The CDR3 length is 14 residues. Trimming left V 5 bases short and J 0 bases short, with 10 bases between. CDR1 and CDR2 from the germline V gene are LNHDA and SQIVND (reference sequence). The CDR3 DNA follows: TGTGCCAGTAGTCTCCAGGGCATGAACACTGAAGCTTTCTTT. Protein sequence: CASSLQGMNTEAFF.

This clone showed up just once. The chain uses TRBV7-2 and TRBJ2-5, with 13 bases matching TRBD2. The CDR3 totals 18 residues. From germline, CDR1 is SGHTA and CDR2 FQGNSA. With 2 bases clipped from V and 4 bases from J, the junction kept 10 bases outside the gene matches. The CDR3 DNA is TGTGCCAGCAGCTTATTTCATACTAGCGGGGGGGAGCTAGAGACCCAGTACTTC. Its protein product is CASSLFHTSGGELETQYF. Looking up the rest from reference TRBV7-2 and TRBJ2-5 gives the full variable domain: GAGVSQSPSNKVTEKGKDVELRCDPISGHTALYWYRQSLGQGLEFLIYFQGNSAPDKSGLPSDRFSAERTGGSVSTLTIQRTQQEDSAVYLCASSLFHTSGGELETQYFGPGTRLLVL.